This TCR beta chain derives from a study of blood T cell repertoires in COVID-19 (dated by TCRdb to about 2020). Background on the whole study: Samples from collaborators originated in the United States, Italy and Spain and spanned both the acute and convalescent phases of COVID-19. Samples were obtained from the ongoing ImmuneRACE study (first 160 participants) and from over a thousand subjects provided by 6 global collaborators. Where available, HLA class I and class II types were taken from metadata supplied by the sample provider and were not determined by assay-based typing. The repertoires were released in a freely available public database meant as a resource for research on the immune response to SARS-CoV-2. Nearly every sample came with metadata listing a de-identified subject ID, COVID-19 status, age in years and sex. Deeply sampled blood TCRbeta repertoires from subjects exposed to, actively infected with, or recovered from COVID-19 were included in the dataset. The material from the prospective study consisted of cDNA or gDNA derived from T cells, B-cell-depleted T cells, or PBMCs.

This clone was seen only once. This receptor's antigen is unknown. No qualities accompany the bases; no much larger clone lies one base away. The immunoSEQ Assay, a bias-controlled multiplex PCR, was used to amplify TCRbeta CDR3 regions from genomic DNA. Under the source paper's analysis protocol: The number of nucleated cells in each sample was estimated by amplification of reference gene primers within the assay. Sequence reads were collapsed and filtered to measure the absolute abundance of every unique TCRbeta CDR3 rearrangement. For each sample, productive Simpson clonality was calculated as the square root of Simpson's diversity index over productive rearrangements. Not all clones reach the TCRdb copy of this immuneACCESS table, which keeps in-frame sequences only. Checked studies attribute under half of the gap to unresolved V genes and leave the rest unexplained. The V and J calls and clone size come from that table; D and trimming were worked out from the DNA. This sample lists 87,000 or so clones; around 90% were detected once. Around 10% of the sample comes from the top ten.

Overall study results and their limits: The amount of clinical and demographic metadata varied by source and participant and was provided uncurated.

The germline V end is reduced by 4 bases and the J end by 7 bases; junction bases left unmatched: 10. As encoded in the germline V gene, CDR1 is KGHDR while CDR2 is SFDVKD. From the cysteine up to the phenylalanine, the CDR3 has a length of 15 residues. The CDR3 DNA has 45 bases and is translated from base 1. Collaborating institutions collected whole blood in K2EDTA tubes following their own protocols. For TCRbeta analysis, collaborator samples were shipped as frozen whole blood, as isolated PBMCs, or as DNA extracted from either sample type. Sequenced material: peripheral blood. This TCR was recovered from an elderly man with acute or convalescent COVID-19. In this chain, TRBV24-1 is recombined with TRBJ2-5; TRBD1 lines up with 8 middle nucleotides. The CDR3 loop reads CATSDSGQAQGTQYF. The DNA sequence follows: TGTGCCACCAGTGACTCGGGACAGGCCCAGGGGACCCAGTACTTC.